Below are 27 T cell receptor beta chains sequenced from a single sample in a study of T cell responses to AZD1222 COVID-19 vaccine. TCRdb's table, derived via immunoSEQ multiplex PCR, lists solely in-frame clones and lacks some. The sample holds tens of thousands of clones; roughly 90% are singletons and the top ten take roughly 7.2%. The source material was peripheral blood, sampled 28 days after the second AZD1222 dose. Receptor source: an adult who received the AZD1222 COVID-19 vaccine.

V and J are TRBV4-3 and TRBJ2-1; no clear D gene. CDR1 is LGHNA and CDR2 is YSLEER in the germline V gene. V lost 3 bases, J lost 5 bases, and 14 bases lay in between. The CDR3 totals 15 residues. The CDR3 DNA reads TGCGCCAGCAGCCAGGTAAGGACGTGGCACAATGAGCAGTTCTTC. As protein: CASSQVRTWHNEQFF.

The chain combines TRBV6-5 with TRBJ1-2; D may be TRBD1 (5 bases). The germline V and J ends were trimmed by 0 bases and 5 bases, with 10 bases remaining between them. Germline V gene sequence: CDR1 MNHEY, CDR2 SVGAGI. This CDR3 spans 14 amino acids. The CDR3 sequence: CASSYSQRGYGYTF. The CDR3 coding sequence is TGTGCCAGCAGTTACTCTCAGCGGGGGTATGGCTACACCTTC.

J is TRBJ2-1 and V is TRBV7-2; a weak D match, TRBD1 (5 bases). The CDR3 sequence is 14 residues long. In germline, CDR1 is SGHTA, CDR2 FQGNSA. V lost 3 bases and J 8 bases, leaving 14 bases between the germline ends. CDR3 loop: CASSFVQGGDEQFF. CDR3 coding DNA: TGTGCCAGCAGCTTCGTGCAGGGTGGCGATGAGCAGTTCTTC.

The rearrangement uses TRBV11-3 and TRBJ2-1; TRBD2 might be the D (5 bases). From germline, CDR1 is SGHNT and CDR2 YENEEA. Trimming left V 4 bases short and J 9 bases short, with 10 bases between. The CDR3 covers 12 residues. The CDR3 DNA reads TGTGCCAGCAGCTCCCAAGAGGGTGAGCAGTTCTTC. As protein: CASSSQEGEQFF.

The chain recombines TRBV19 with TRBJ2-7; 10 nucleotides line up with TRBD2. This CDR3 is built from 15 residues. The V segment lost 4 bases and the J segment 2 bases; nucleotides outside the gene matches: 5. Germline values: CDR1 LNHDA, CDR2 SQIVND (reference sequence). DNA for the CDR3: TGTGCCAGTAGTACACCGGGACTAGCGACCTACGAGCAGTACTTC. Translating it yields CASSTPGLATYEQYF.

The chain joins TRBV13 to TRBJ1-1; D gene unclear. The CDR3 extends over 13 amino acids. Looked up from germline, CDR1 is PRHDT and CDR2 is FYEKMQ (reference sequence). V shed 5 bases and J shed 9 bases, with 16 bases lying between them. CDR3 amino acids: CASSIDWSEQAFF. The CDR3 bases are TGTGCCAGCAGCATTGACTGGTCGGAACAAGCTTTCTTT. Full variable domain (remainder filled in from reference TRBV13 and TRBJ1-1): AAGVIQSPRHLIKEKRETATLKCYPIPRHDTVYWYQQGPGQDPQFLISFYEKMQSDKGSIPDRFSAQQFSDYHSELNMSSLELGDSALYFCASSIDWSEQAFFGQGTRLTVV.

The chain carries TRBV3-1 (or the pseudogene TRBV3-2) and TRBJ1-3; D unresolved. This CDR3 comprises 14 residues. CDR1 and CDR2 from the germline V gene are LGHDT and YNNKEL (reference sequence). Trimming left V 4 bases short and J 1 base short, with 8 bases between. CDR3 sequence reads: CASSLLRSGNTIYF. The CDR3 coding sequence is TGTGCCAGCAGCCTACTAAGGTCTGGAAACACCATATATTTT.

CDR3 sequence (DNA): TGCGCCAGCAGCCAAGAAGGGGGGTTCTATGGCTACACCTTC. This sequence encodes CASSQEGGFYGYTF. The chain combines TRBV4-1 with TRBJ1-2, with D perhaps matching TRBD1 (6 bases). V gave up 0 bases and J gave up 4 bases, with 9 bases separating them. This CDR3 spans 14 amino acids. Germline V gene lookup returns CDR1 MGHRA and CDR2 YSYEKL.

In DNA form, the CDR3 reads TGTGCCAGCAGCTGGGCCCAGGACAGGCCTGGAAACACCATATATTTT. Translating it yields CASSWAQDRPGNTIYF. The chain uses TRBV7-8 and TRBJ1-3; TRBD1 aligns across 7 bases. The CDR3 runs to 16 residues. V was clipped by 4 bases and J by 2 bases; unmatched bases: 8. CDR1 is SGHVS and CDR2 is FQNEAQ in the germline V gene.

The chain combines TRBV3-1 (or the pseudogene TRBV3-2) with TRBJ1-4; D possibly corresponds to TRBD1 (6 bases). The CDR3 extends over 19 amino acids. The V gene's germline CDR1 is LGHDT and CDR2 YNNKEL (reference sequence). V lost 4 bases to trimming and J lost 0 bases, with 21 bases between them. CDR3 in DNA: TGTGCCAGCAGCCCAGGGGTACAGGGCCACTTAACAACTAATGAAAAACTGTTTTTT. Translating it yields CASSPGVQGHLTTNEKLFF.

This rearrangement joins TRBV4-3 to TRBJ1-6; D uncertain. CDR3 length equals 15 residues. The V gene's germline CDR1 is LGHNA and CDR2 YSLEER. V was shortened by 3 bases and J by 10 bases, with 16 bases between the two germline ends. CDR3 in amino acids: CASSQRTANGSPLHF. CDR3 bases: TGCGCCAGCAGCCAGCGGACGGCAAATGGATCACCCCTCCACTTT.

This chain connects TRBV6-5 to TRBJ2-5, with 9 nucleotides matching TRBD2. The germline gives CDR1 MNHEY, CDR2 SVGAGI. The CDR3 is made up of 13 amino acids. The V segment lost 3 bases and the J segment 5 bases; nucleotides outside the gene matches: 1. In DNA form, the CDR3 reads TGTGCCAGCAGTTATGGACTAGCGGAGACCCAGTACTTC. Amino acid sequence: CASSYGLAETQYF.

The chain carries TRBV28 and TRBJ2-7, with 12 positions matching TRBD1. V trimming: 4 bases; J trimming: 4 bases; junction bases outside the gene matches: 8. The germline V gene encodes CDR1 MDHEN and CDR2 SYDVKM. The CDR3 contains 16 residues. In DNA, the CDR3 is TGTGCCAGCAGTTCCCCGGGGACAGGGGGCCTTTACGAGCAGTACTTC. It encodes CASSSPGTGGLYEQYF.

The chain couples TRBV7-2 to TRBJ1-4; D remains ambiguous. The CDR3 contains 13 residues. Trimming took 4 bases from V and 8 from J, leaving 11 bases between them. Germline CDR1 is SGHTA and CDR2 is FQGNSA. CDR3 amino acids: CASSSPGEEKLFF. For the CDR3, the DNA is TGTGCCAGCAGCTCTCCAGGAGAGGAAAAACTGTTTTTT. The variable domain in full, with the rest retrieved from reference TRBV7-2 and TRBJ1-4, is GAGVSQSPSNKVTEKGKDVELRCDPISGHTALYWYRQSLGQGLEFLIYFQGNSAPDKSGLPSDRFSAERTGGSVSTLTIQRTQQEDSAVYLCASSSPGEEKLFFGSGTQLSVL.

The chain carries TRBV9 and TRBJ2-1, with D possibly being TRBD1 or TRBD2 (5 bases each). Germline-derived CDR1 and CDR2 are SGDLS and YYNGEE. V was clipped by 0 bases and J by 9 bases, with 16 bases between them. The CDR3 totals 15 residues. The CDR3 here is CASSVGPGTKGEQFF. CDR3 nucleotides: TGTGCCAGCAGCGTAGGGCCAGGGACGAAGGGTGAGCAGTTCTTC.

The gene calls are TRBV30 and TRBJ2-5; D may be TRBD2 (5 bases). The CDR3 is 13 amino acids. Trimming removed 2 bases from V and 5 bases from J, with 12 bases in between. Germline CDR1 is GTSNPN and CDR2 is SVGIG (reference sequence). As DNA, the CDR3 is TGTGCCTGGAGTTTAGGACTCTTCGAGACCCAGTACTTC. Translated: CAWSLGLFETQYF.

The chain employs TRBV7-2 and TRBJ2-3, with D possibly being TRBD2 (6 bases). Germline values: CDR1 SGHTA, CDR2 FQGNSA. The CDR3 loop spans 15 amino acids. V lost 5 bases and J lost 1, with 13 bases in between. CDR3 in DNA: TGTGCCAGCAGCAGCAGGAGGGGCGGCACAGATACGCAGTATTTT. It codes for CASSSRRGGTDTQYF.

CDR3 loop: CASSGASGTSGYNEQFF. CDR3 coding DNA: TGTGCCAGCAGTGGCGCGTCGGGGACTAGCGGCTACAATGAGCAGTTCTTC. V is TRBV6-1 and J is TRBJ2-1; TRBD2 matches 11 bases. The CDR3 covers 17 residues. The germline V gene has CDR1 MNHNS and CDR2 SASEGT. Losses at the gene ends were 4 bases for V and 3 bases for J; bases not matched to a gene: 8.

The J gene is TRBJ2-1, the V gene TRBV18; perhaps TRBD1 as D (6 bases). V was cut by 6 bases and J by 8 bases, with 17 bases left in between. Looked up from germline, CDR1 is KGHSH and CDR2 is LQKENI. The CDR3 is made up of 14 amino acids. CDR3 in amino acids: CASSLGTRGDEQFF. CDR3 DNA: TGTGCCAGCTCTCTAGGGACACGAGGAGATGAGCAGTTCTTC.

V and J are TRBV19 and TRBJ1-5; perhaps TRBD1 as D (5 bases). Deletions cut 6 bases from V and 4 bases from J, with 10 bases between. The CDR3 runs to 13 residues. CDR1 is LNHDA, CDR2 SQIVND, per germline (reference sequence). CDR3 bases: TGTGCCAGTAGCGCGGGGCTAAATCAGCCCCAGCATTTT. This translates into CASSAGLNQPQHF. Looking up the rest from reference TRBV19 and TRBJ1-5 gives the full variable domain: DGGITQSPKYLFRKEGQNVTLSCEQNLNHDAMYWYRQDPGQGLRLIYYSQIVNDFQKGDIAEGYSVSREKKESFPLTVTSAQKNPTAFYLCASSAGLNQPQHFGDGTRLSIL.

The rearrangement links TRBV13 to TRBJ1-4; D call uncertain. Germline V gene data show CDR1 as PRHDT and CDR2 as FYEKMQ (reference sequence). The CDR3 totals 13 residues. V was trimmed by 3 bases and J by 6 bases, leaving 8 bases between them. CDR3 sequence (DNA): TGTGCCAGCAGCTTGAGAAGGCATGAAAAACTGTTTTTT. Protein: CASSLRRHEKLFF.

The rearrangement uses TRBV7-2 and TRBJ2-5, with D perhaps TRBD2 (5 bases). The CDR3 extends over 13 amino acids. V dropped 5 bases and J dropped 5 bases, with 12 bases sitting between them. CDR1 is SGHTA, CDR2 FQGNSA, per germline. This CDR3 reads CASSRTGKETQYF. The DNA of the CDR3 is TGTGCCAGCAGCCGCACGGGAAAGGAGACCCAGTACTTC.

The chain has TRBV7-9 and TRBJ2-7; possible D gene TRBD2, 7 bases. This CDR3 has 15 residues. Deletions cut 5 bases from V and 2 bases from J, with 16 bases between. Germline V gene lookup returns CDR1 SEHNR and CDR2 FQNEAQ (reference sequence). The CDR3 spells CASSKAGQIAYEQYF. The CDR3 DNA sequence: TGTGCCAGCAGCAAAGCGGGACAAATCGCCTACGAGCAGTACTTC.

J is TRBJ1-6 and V is TRBV28, with 9 bases lining up with TRBD1. The junction had 2 bases not matched to a gene; V was cut back by 3 bases and J by 5 bases. CDR1 is MDHEN, CDR2 SYDVKM, per germline. There are 15 residues in the CDR3. CDR3: CASSLGQGHNSPLHF. CDR3 in DNA: TGTGCCAGCAGTTTGGGACAGGGACATAATTCACCCCTCCACTTT.

This clone was detected once. The chain recombines TRBV7-9 with TRBJ1-3, with unresolved D. CDR1 SEHNR and CDR2 FQNEAQ come from the germline V gene (reference sequence). The CDR3 runs 15 residues. Trimming shortened V by 2 bases and J by 2 bases, and 10 bases separated the two germline ends. The DNA for the CDR3 is TGTGCCAGCAGCTTAATTCCGTTCCCTGGAAACACCATATATTTT. Translating gives CASSLIPFPGNTIYF. Full variable domain (remainder filled in from reference TRBV7-9 and TRBJ1-3): DTGVSQNPRHKITKRGQNVTFRCDPISEHNRLYWYRQTLGQGPEFLTYFQNEAQLEKSRLLSDRFSAERPKGSFSTLEIQRTEQGDSAMYLCASSLIPFPGNTIYFGEGSWLTVV.

This clone was detected a few times. This chain links TRBV7-9 with TRBJ1-3; D call uncertain. Germline V lookup: CDR1 SEHNR, CDR2 FQNEAQ (reference sequence). The CDR3 length is 16 residues. Trimming pared 2 bases from V and 0 bases from J, leaving 11 bases between. CDR3 DNA sequence: TGTGCCAGCAGCTTACGCCGGGGAAACTCTGGAAACACCATATATTTT. Translation: CASSLRRGNSGNTIYF.

CDR3: CASSRQGANGDYGYTF. CDR3 bases: TGTGCCAGTAGTAGACAGGGGGCGAATGGGGACTATGGCTACACCTTC. The chain employs TRBV19 and TRBJ1-2; 10 bases line up with TRBD1. The V segment lost 4 bases and the J segment 3 bases; nucleotides outside the gene matches: 8. The CDR3 is 16 residues long. Germline V lookup: CDR1 LNHDA, CDR2 SQIVND (reference sequence).